The clone carrying this T cell receptor beta chain was detected a few times. Its specificity is unknown. CDR3 length: 14 amino acids. V trimming: 6 bases; J trimming: 6 bases; junction bases outside the gene matches: 10. The germline V gene encodes CDR1 MNHEY and CDR2 SVGAGI. The data were produced by immunoSEQ multiplex PCR, yet TCRdb's version contains in-frame clones alone and is incomplete. The repertoire holds around 64,000 clones, with about nine tenths as singletons. This entry belongs to a study of lymphopenia after photon versus proton radiotherapy. General observations from the study: Photon-treated patients lost naive T cells and TCR diversity; proton-treated stayed stable.

This chain connects TRBV6-5 to TRBJ1-1; 7 bases map to TRBD1. The clonotype originates from a woman aged 40 to 50 with cholangiocarcinoma. The specimen was peripheral blood, collected from a patient treated with photon-based radiotherapy. CDR3 sequence: CASRLQGTFAEAFF. In nucleotides, the CDR3 is TGTGCCAGCAGACTACAGGGGACGTTCGCTGAAGCTTTCTTT.